A single sample gave rise to the 17 T cell receptor beta chains below, sequenced in a study of beta chain features in type 1 diabetes. The investigators reverse transcribed all of the isolated RNA, so they sequenced expressed TCRB transcripts. Assay: immunoSEQ multiplex PCR; the TCRdb copy retains only in-frame clones and omits some. Found here are hundreds of thousands of clones, over 11% of them singletons; the top ten hold roughly 0.036%. Sequencing used naive CD4+ T cells from blood. These receptors originate from a young man in good health.

The chain carries TRBV10-3 and TRBJ1-5, with 9 bases matching TRBD1. V shed 6 bases and J 2 bases; nucleotides not matched to a gene: 2. This CDR3 has 14 residues. Germline loops: CDR1 ENHRY, CDR2 SYGVKD. CDR3 in amino acids: CAISGTGRNQPQHF. In nucleotides, the CDR3 is TGTGCCATCAGCGGGACAGGGCGCAATCAGCCCCAGCATTTT.

This clone was found many times. The chain employs TRBV29-1 and TRBJ2-3; possible D gene TRBD2, 6 bases. V shed 1 base and J shed 2 bases, with 10 bases lying between them. The CDR3 runs to 14 residues. In germline, CDR1 is SQVTM, CDR2 ANQGSEA. The CDR3 sequence: CSVEAGLSTDTQYF. The DNA of the CDR3 is TGCAGCGTTGAAGCGGGACTCTCCACAGATACGCAGTATTTT.

A single count supports this clone. V gene TRBV5-1 combines with J gene TRBJ2-3, with D perhaps TRBD1 (7 bases). The CDR3 consists of 13 residues. CDR1 and CDR2 from the germline V gene are SGHRS and YFSETQ. The ends were cut back, 5 bases at V and 6 bases at J, with 13 bases in the middle. CDR3: CASSRRGQDTQYF. In DNA, the CDR3 is TGCGCCAGCAGTAGGAGGGGGCAGGATACGCAGTATTTT.

This clone was counted between two and nine times. The chain has TRBV7-9 and TRBJ2-3; 9 bases are shared with TRBD2. CDR3 length: 16 residues. The germline V gene encodes CDR1 SEHNR and CDR2 FQNEAQ (reference sequence). V lost 2 bases, J lost 2 bases, and 5 bases stayed unmatched. The CDR3 protein is CASSLRSGGFTDTQYF. The CDR3 region has the DNA TGTGCCAGCAGCTTACGTAGCGGGGGATTCACAGATACGCAGTATTTT. Combining the CDR3 with reference TRBV7-9 and TRBJ2-3 gives the whole variable domain DTGVSQNPRHKITKRGQNVTFRCDPISEHNRLYWYRQTLGQGPEFLTYFQNEAQLEKSRLLSDRFSAERPKGSFSTLEIQRTEQGDSAMYLCASSLRSGGFTDTQYFGPGTRLTVL.

This clone came up a few times. The identical CDR3 is also encoded by other nucleotide sequences in the sample. This chain connects TRBV20-1 to TRBJ1-1; D remains ambiguous. The germline gives CDR1 DFQATT, CDR2 SNEGSKA (reference sequence). V was cut by 2 bases and J by 5 bases, with 6 bases left in between. The CDR3 length is 11 residues. The CDR3 loop is CSARRDTEAFF. CDR3 nucleotides: TGCAGTGCTAGAAGGGATACTGAAGCTTTCTTT.

This clone turned up a few times. The chain has TRBV14 and TRBJ1-1; the D is unclear. The CDR3 sequence is 13 residues long. Germline CDR1 reads SGHDN; CDR2 reads FVKESK. V was clipped by 10 bases and J by 0 bases, with 12 bases between them. CDR3 nucleotides: TGTGCCACCCAGAGCAGCATGAACACTGAAGCTTTCTTT. This gives the protein CATQSSMNTEAFF.

This clone turned up a few times. V is TRBV7-2 and J is TRBJ2-3; the D gene is possibly TRBD1 (5 bases). Germline V gene data show CDR1 as SGHTA and CDR2 as FQGNSA. This CDR3 contains 12 residues. Between the trimmed V and J ends, which lost 5 bases and 9 bases, there was a span of 12 bases. This CDR3 reads CASSTPRQTQYF. The CDR3 nucleotides read TGTGCCAGCAGCACACCCAGACAGACGCAGTATTTT.

V and J are TRBV30 and TRBJ2-7; D ambiguous. V lost 2 bases, J lost 3 bases, and 11 bases lay in between. Germline V gives CDR1 GTSNPN, CDR2 SVGIG (reference sequence). CDR3 length: 13 residues. The CDR3 spells CAWSISLYYEQYV. CDR3 nucleotides: TGTGCCTGGAGTATTAGCCTCTACTACGAGCAGTACGTC.

The chain employs TRBV28 and TRBJ1-1; D gene ambiguous. The CDR3 spans 11 residues. Germline CDR1 reads MDHEN; CDR2 reads SYDVKM. V was clipped by 10 bases and J by 4 bases, with 10 bases between them. CDR3 residues: CAIQEGTEAFF. The CDR3, as DNA: TGTGCCATCCAGGAGGGCACTGAAGCTTTCTTT.

This clone occurred a few times. The chain recombines TRBV29-1 with TRBJ2-3, with D perhaps TRBD1 or TRBD2 (7 bases each). Trimming pared 3 bases from V and 4 bases from J, leaving 17 bases between. Germline V CDR1 and CDR2: SQVTM, ANQGSEA. The CDR3 runs 15 residues. This CDR3 is CSVEAPPGGADTQYF. CDR3 sequence (DNA): TGCAGCGTTGAGGCCCCGCCAGGGGGGGCAGATACGCAGTATTTT.

This clone was counted a few times. V gene TRBV2 combines with J gene TRBJ2-7; the D is unclear. Germline V gene lookup returns CDR1 SNHLY and CDR2 FYNNEI. Trimming took off 9 bases at V and 4 bases at J, with 16 bases between the two ends. The CDR3 contains 13 residues. The CDR3 DNA follows: TGTGCCAGTGCACTAACCCGTGCGTACGAGCAGTACTTC. It translates to CASALTRAYEQYF.

The chain uses TRBV9 and TRBJ1-3, with D hard to call. The CDR3 loop spans 17 amino acids. CDR1 is SGDLS, CDR2 YYNGEE, per germline. Trimming took 0 bases from V and 0 from J, leaving 13 bases between them. The CDR3 region has the DNA TGTGCCAGCAGCGTAGGGGAGGGCGGTTTCTCTGGAAACACCATATATTTT. Residues: CASSVGEGGFSGNTIYF.

This clone was seen many times. Other DNA sequences in this sample translate to the same CDR3. The rearrangement links TRBV14 to TRBJ2-5; D remains ambiguous. CDR1 is SGHDN, CDR2 FVKESK, per germline. The CDR3 consists of 12 residues. V gave up 3 bases and J gave up 1 base, with 3 bases separating them. Written as DNA, the CDR3 is TGTGCCAGCAGCCAGGTCCAAGAGACCCAGTACTTC. Encoded protein: CASSQVQETQYF.

V is TRBV9 and J is TRBJ2-5; 7 nucleotides align to TRBD1. Germline values: CDR1 SGDLS, CDR2 YYNGEE. The CDR3 length is 13 residues. Unmatched junction bases numbered 5, after V lost 4 bases and J lost 5 bases. CDR3 nucleotide sequence: TGTGCCAGCAGCACGACAGGGTTTGAGACCCAGTACTTC. Amino acids: CASSTTGFETQYF. Drawing the rest from reference TRBV9 and TRBJ2-5, the complete variable domain is DSGVTQTPKHLITATGQRVTLRCSPRSGDLSVYWYQQSLDQGLQFLIQYYNGEERAKGNILERFSAQQFPDLHSELNLSSLELGDSALYFCASSTTGFETQYFGPGTRLLVL.

The table lists this clone with a few counts. This sequence joins TRBV15 and TRBJ1-6; no reliable D call. The CDR3 has 13 amino acids. Trimming stripped 5 bases from V and 7 bases from J, with 9 bases between. Germline-derived CDR1 and CDR2 are LNHNV and YYDKDF (reference sequence). The CDR3 sequence is CATSSKPNSPLHF. The CDR3 DNA is TGTGCCACCAGCTCTAAGCCCAATTCACCCCTCCACTTT.

This clone came up a few times. The chain recombines TRBV7-2 with TRBJ2-3, with D possibly TRBD2 on 5 matching bases. The V end was cut by 0 bases, the J end by 0 bases, with 13 bases between. Germline V lookup: CDR1 SGHTA, CDR2 FQGNSA. CDR3 length: 17 residues. The CDR3 DNA is TGTGCCAGCAGCTTAGCGTGGCGGGTCGGAAGCACAGATACGCAGTATTTT. This codes for CASSLAWRVGSTDTQYF.

This clone was seen more than once but under ten times. CDR3 amino acids: CASSHTGGALSYNEQFF. As DNA, the CDR3 is TGCGCCAGCAGCCATACCGGGGGGGCTCTTTCCTACAATGAGCAGTTCTTC. The V gene is TRBV4-1, the J gene TRBJ2-1; TRBD2 matches at 8 bases. Germline CDR1 and CDR2: MGHRA and YSYEKL. The CDR3 is 17 residues long. V was clipped by 3 bases and J by 1 base; unmatched bases: 8.